This entry lists 30 T cell receptor beta chains sequenced from one sample in a study of T cells in Graves' hyperthyroidism and ophthalmopathy. What was amplified from RNA transcripts were TCR beta CDR3 regions. The TCR CDR3 first-round RT-PCR relied on the HTBI primer set. MiXCR, applied by TCRdb to the multiplex PCR reads, yields one record per CDR3 protein. Of hundreds of thousands of distinct CDR3 sequences listed, roughly a third were seen once; the top ten hold around 30%. Sequenced input: blood. The origin of the receptors is a middle-aged woman with Graves' hyperthyroidism.

This clonotype occurred once. The chain is built from TRBV20-1 and TRBJ2-7, with D possibly TRBD1 on 5 matching bases. Between the trimmed V and J ends, which lost 5 bases and 7 bases, there was a span of 15 bases. The CDR3 loop spans 12 amino acids. Germline V gene sequence: CDR1 DFQATT, CDR2 SNEGSKA (reference sequence). DNA of the CDR3: TGCAGTGCTCCCCCCCAGGGCAGTGAGCAGTACTTC. This encodes CSAPPQGSEQYF.

At least ten counts were recorded for this clonotype. V gene TRBV5-6 combines with J gene TRBJ2-5; TRBD1 is a possible D gene (5 bases). This CDR3 region has 14 residues. Germline V gene data show CDR1 as SGHDT and CDR2 as YYEEEE. V dropped 5 bases and J dropped 2 bases, with 13 bases sitting between them. Here the CDR3 DNA reads TGTGCCAGCAGTCAACAGGCAACACAAGAGACCCAGTACTTC. Translation gives CASSQQATQETQYF.

About this clonotype: This sequence may be a read error, since a much larger clone differs from it by one base. This chain connects TRBV12-5 to TRBJ1-1; no reliable D call. The CDR3 is made up of 12 amino acids. Looked up from germline, CDR1 is LGHNT and CDR2 is FRNRAP. The CDR3 protein is CASGIRNAEAFF. CDR3 nucleotides: TGTGCTAGTGGCATCCGGAACGCTGAAGCTTTCTTT.

The table lists this clonotype with many counts. The V and J genes are TRBV5-5 and TRBJ1-2; TRBD1 matches at 8 bases. The CDR3 is made up of 14 amino acids. From germline, CDR1 is SGHKS and CDR2 YYEKEE (reference sequence). V was pared by 4 bases and J by 4 bases, with 6 bases of the junction left unmatched. The CDR3 DNA reads TGTGCCAGCAGCGTCGGACAGGGCGGCTATGGCTACACCTTC. Its protein is CASSVGQGGYGYTF.

The sample holds a few counts of this clonotype. The chain recombines TRBV7-2 with TRBJ1-6; D not resolved. The germline gives CDR1 SGHTA, CDR2 FQGNSA. V lost 0 bases and J lost 5, with 17 bases in between. CDR3 size: 18 residues. CDR3 region: CASSLAFPRDGDNSPLHF. The CDR3 DNA is TGTGCCAGCAGCTTAGCGTTCCCCCGTGACGGTGATAATTCACCCCTCCACTTT.

V gene TRBV29-1 combines with J gene TRBJ2-3, with 7 nucleotides matching TRBD1. The CDR3 length is 12 residues. The germline V gene encodes CDR1 SQVTM and CDR2 ANQGSEA. J lost 4 bases, V lost 6 bases, and 4 bases had no gene match. As DNA, the CDR3 is TGCAGCGTCCACAGGGGCTCAGATACGCAGTATTTT. Translation: CSVHRGSDTQYF.

The gene calls are TRBV28 and TRBJ2-7, with 10 positions matching TRBD2. The CDR3 extends over 16 amino acids. Per germline, CDR1 MDHEN and CDR2 SYDVKM. V dropped 4 bases and J dropped 2; count of bases not matched to a gene: 8. Here the CDR3 reads CASSSPKREGPYEQYF. The CDR3, as DNA: TGTGCCAGCAGTTCTCCGAAGCGGGAGGGGCCCTACGAGCAGTACTTC.

The J gene is TRBJ2-6, the V gene TRBV6-5, with D maybe TRBD2 (6 bases). The CDR3 is made up of 15 amino acids. The V gene's germline CDR1 is MNHEY and CDR2 SVGAGI. Trimming left V 2 bases short and J 4 bases short, with 9 bases between. CDR3 nucleotide sequence: TGTGCCAGCAGTTACACGGGGGTGGGGGCCAACGTCCTGACTTTC. Residues: CASSYTGVGANVLTF.

A word on this clonotype: This sequence may be a read error, since a much larger clone differs from it by one base. The gene calls are TRBV4-1 and TRBJ2-5, with D hard to call. The V gene lost 1 base and the J gene lost 5 bases, with 14 bases spanning the gap. This CDR3 spans 15 amino acids. Germline V gene data show CDR1 as MGHRA and CDR2 as YSYEKL. The DNA for the CDR3 is TGCGCCAGCAGCCAAGGTGGCGTGGGTGACGAGACCCAGTACTTC. This sequence encodes CASSQGGVGDETQYF.

The sample holds one count of this clonotype. This sequence joins TRBV7-2 and TRBJ1-1, with 7 bases that match TRBD1. The CDR3 consists of 15 residues. With V trimmed by 5 bases and J by 11 bases, 17 bases remained unmatched. Germline CDR1 is SGHTA and CDR2 is FQGNSA. In nucleotides, the CDR3 is TGTGCCAGCAGCCCTTCGACAGGGTCAAGCCTTGAGGCTTTCTTT. Translated, it gives CASSPSTGSSLEAFF.

This chain joins TRBV19 and TRBJ2-7, with unresolved D. V was pared by 3 bases and J by 2 bases, with 11 bases between. The CDR3 is 14 residues long. Germline V gene data show CDR1 as LNHDA and CDR2 as SQIVND (reference sequence). The CDR3 protein is CASSIGRITYEQYF. CDR3 coding DNA: TGTGCCAGTAGTATTGGCAGAATTACCTACGAGCAGTACTTC.

There are a few counts of this clonotype. The rearrangement links TRBV5-4 to TRBJ1-3, with D possibly matching TRBD1 (6 bases). CDR1 and CDR2 from the germline V gene are SGHNT and YYREEE (reference sequence). There are 15 residues in the CDR3. V gave up 2 bases and J gave up 4 bases, with 13 bases separating them. CDR3 protein: CASSLGGGNGNTIYF. The CDR3 nucleotides read TGTGCCAGCAGCTTAGGGGGGGGCAACGGAAACACCATATATTTT.

As for this clonotype: A clone one base away is much larger, so this may be a read error. This chain links TRBV7-9 with TRBJ1-2; D is unclear. The V and J ends lost 4 bases and 3 bases respectively, with 15 bases between them. Germline values: CDR1 SEHNR, CDR2 FQNEAQ (reference sequence). This CDR3 has 15 amino acids. CDR3 sequence reads: CASSWVQAGHYGYTF. In DNA form, the CDR3 reads TGTGCCAGCAGCTGGGTCCAGGCAGGCCACTATGGCTACACCTTC. Full variable domain (rest looked up from reference TRBV7-9 and TRBJ1-2): DTGVSQNPRHKITKRGQNVTFRCDPISEHNRLYWYRQTLGQGPEFLTYFQNEAQLEKSRLLSDRFSAERPKGSFSTLEIQRTEQGDSAMYLCASSWVQAGHYGYTFGSGTRLTVV.

The chain joins TRBV19 to TRBJ1-5; 7 bases fit TRBD1. J gave up 7 bases and V 7 bases, and 7 bases lay outside the gene matches. Germline V lookup: CDR1 LNHDA, CDR2 SQIVND (reference sequence). The CDR3 is 13 residues long. The CDR3 coding sequence is TGTGCCAGTACCATACAGGGGTTACAGCCCCAGCATTTT. As protein: CASTIQGLQPQHF. The full variable domain, with the rest looked up from reference TRBV19 and TRBJ1-5, is DGGITQSPKYLFRKEGQNVTLSCEQNLNHDAMYWYRQDPGQGLRLIYYSQIVNDFQKGDIAEGYSVSREKKESFPLTVTSAQKNPTAFYLCASTIQGLQPQHFGDGTRLSIL.

The gene calls are TRBV9 and TRBJ1-4; 7 positions agree with TRBD1. V trimming: 2 bases; J trimming: 4 bases; junction bases outside the gene matches: 8. The CDR3 is made up of 16 amino acids. Germline CDR1 reads SGDLS; CDR2 reads YYNGEE. The CDR3 DNA reads TGTGCCAGCAGCGTCCTCCCGGGACAGCTTAATGAAAAACTGTTTTTT. This translates into CASSVLPGQLNEKLFF.

The sample holds many counts of this clonotype. This rearrangement joins TRBV15 to TRBJ1-5, with 8 bases identical to TRBD1. CDR1 LNHNV and CDR2 YYDKDF come from the germline V gene (reference sequence). V trimming: 2 bases; J trimming: 4 bases; junction bases outside the gene matches: 10. This CDR3 has 17 residues. CDR3 in amino acids: CATSRLLDRGRNQPQHF. For the CDR3, the DNA is TGTGCCACCAGCAGACTTCTCGACAGGGGACGGAATCAGCCCCAGCATTTT.

Of note for this clonotype: Likely a read error: the CDR3 ends without its conserved phenylalanine or tryptophan. The rearrangement joins TRBV10-3 to TRBJ2-2; D may be TRBD1 (6 bases). V was pared by 2 bases and J by 0 bases, with 10 bases between. Germline V gene data show CDR1 as ENHRY and CDR2 as SYGVKD. The CDR3 runs 16 residues. CDR3 sequence: CAISERRTANTGELFS. CDR3 DNA sequence: TGTGCCATCAGTGAGCGGAGGACAGCGAACACCGGGGAGCTGTTTTCT.

The V call is TRBV7-9, the J call TRBJ2-2, with D perhaps matching TRBD1 (6 bases). Germline V lookup: CDR1 SEHNR, CDR2 FQNEAQ (reference sequence). V was shortened by 6 bases and J by 1 base, with 21 bases between the two germline ends. The CDR3 has 18 amino acids. CDR3 sequence: CASRPRGRETRNTGELFF. As DNA, the CDR3 is TGTGCCAGCAGACCCAGGGGCAGGGAAACGAGGAACACCGGGGAGCTGTTTTTT.

V gene TRBV5-1 combines with J gene TRBJ1-1; D not certain. This CDR3 is 13 amino acids long. Germline lookup yields CDR1 SGHRS and CDR2 YFSETQ. Trimming shortened V by 1 base and J by 7 bases, and 11 bases separated the two germline ends. Here the CDR3 reads CASSLSRDFEAFF. The CDR3 DNA sequence: TGCGCCAGCAGCTTGTCCCGGGATTTTGAAGCTTTCTTT. The full variable domain, rest sourced from reference TRBV5-1 and TRBJ1-1, is KAGVTQTPRYLIKTRGQQVTLSCSPISGHRSVSWYQQTPGQGLQFLFEYFSETQRNKGNFPGRFSGRQFSNSRSEMNVSTLELGDSALYLCASSLSRDFEAFFGQGTRLTVV.

This chain joins TRBV7-9 and TRBJ2-2, with D perhaps matching TRBD1 (6 bases). The CDR3 is 16 residues long. CDR1 and CDR2 (germline): SEHNR, FQNEAQ (reference sequence). Between the trimmed V and J ends, which lost 2 bases and 2 bases, there was a span of 12 bases. For the CDR3, the DNA is TGTGCCAGCAGCTTATCGGGACACAGTAACACCGGGGAGCTGTTTTTT. Amino acids: CASSLSGHSNTGELFF. The entire variable domain, with the rest obtained from reference TRBV7-9 and TRBJ2-2, is as follows: DTGVSQNPRHKITKRGQNVTFRCDPISEHNRLYWYRQTLGQGPEFLTYFQNEAQLEKSRLLSDRFSAERPKGSFSTLEIQRTEQGDSAMYLCASSLSGHSNTGELFFGEGSRLTVL.

This clonotype was found many times. V and J are TRBV25-1 and TRBJ1-2, with 8 bases that match TRBD1. Germline-derived CDR1 and CDR2 are MGHDK and SYGVNS. This CDR3 has 16 amino acids. V dropped 2 bases and J dropped 6; count of bases not matched to a gene: 11. In DNA form, the CDR3 reads TGTGCCAGCAGTGAAGGGGGCAGGGGGCGTCCGAATGGCTACACCTTC. It yields the protein CASSEGGRGRPNGYTF.

Regarding this clonotype: A clone one base away is much larger, so this may be a read error. The chain couples TRBV7-9 to TRBJ1-5; unclear D gene. CDR3 length equals 14 residues. CDR1 SEHNR and CDR2 FQNEAQ come from the germline V gene (reference sequence). Trimming cost V 1 base and J 5 bases, with 9 bases left between them. The CDR3 here is CASSLEIPDQPQHF. The DNA of the CDR3 is TGTGCCAGCAGCTTAGAGATCCCAGATCAGCCCCAGCATTTT. Full variable domain (missing parts from reference TRBV7-9 and TRBJ1-5): DTGVSQNPRHKITKRGQNVTFRCDPISEHNRLYWYRQTLGQGPEFLTYFQNEAQLEKSRLLSDRFSAERPKGSFSTLEIQRTEQGDSAMYLCASSLEIPDQPQHFGDGTRLSIL.

The chain couples TRBV29-1 to TRBJ2-1, with D hard to call. The CDR3 consists of 11 residues. Trimming removed 7 bases from V and 4 bases from J, with 8 bases in between. Per the germline V gene, CDR1 is SQVTM and CDR2 is ANQGSEA. In nucleotides, the CDR3 is TGCAGCGGTACAGTATACAATGAGCAGTTCTTC. Amino acid sequence: CSGTVYNEQFF.

This chain links TRBV7-2 with TRBJ1-6; possibly TRBD1 for D (5 bases). V was pared by 1 base and J by 14 bases, with 12 bases between. The CDR3 totals 13 residues. The germline CDR1 and CDR2 sequences are SGHTA and FQGNSA. The CDR3 DNA reads as TGTGCCAGCAGCTTAGGCCCGTGGGGGGCCCTCCACTTT. Amino acids: CASSLGPWGALHF. The full variable domain, with the rest looked up from reference TRBV7-2 and TRBJ1-6, is GAGVSQSPSNKVTEKGKDVELRCDPISGHTALYWYRQSLGQGLEFLIYFQGNSAPDKSGLPSDRFSAERTGGSVSTLTIQRTQQEDSAVYLCASSLGPWGALHFGNGTRLTVT.

The chain employs TRBV7-9 and TRBJ2-7; tentative D call: TRBD1 (5 bases). Germline values: CDR1 SEHNR, CDR2 FQNEAQ (reference sequence). V was shortened by 5 bases and J by 3 bases, with 11 bases between the two germline ends. The CDR3 loop spans 13 amino acids. CDR3 loop: CASSPDTGYEQYF. In nucleotides, the CDR3 is TGTGCCAGCAGCCCGGACACAGGCTACGAGCAGTACTTC.

This clonotype was recorded a few times. The genes are TRBV5-1 and TRBJ2-2, with D possibly TRBD2 on 6 matching bases. Trimming shortened V by 2 bases and J by 7 bases, and 9 bases separated the two germline ends. Germline values: CDR1 SGHRS, CDR2 YFSETQ. The CDR3 has 13 amino acids. The DNA for the CDR3 is TGCGCCAGCAGCTTCGGCGGGGACGGGGAGCTGTTTTTT. This codes for CASSFGGDGELFF.

At least ten counts were recorded for this clonotype. This rearrangement joins TRBV10-3 to TRBJ1-2, with a tentative D call TRBD1 (6 bases). V was trimmed by 3 bases and J by 3 bases, leaving 8 bases between them. The CDR3 is made up of 13 amino acids. Germline CDR1 reads ENHRY; CDR2 reads SYGVKD. The CDR3 coding sequence is TGTGCCATCAGTGAAAAGGGGGACTATGGCTACACCTTC. Protein: CAISEKGDYGYTF.

The rearrangement joins TRBV7-8 to TRBJ1-5, with D uncertain. The CDR3 has 16 residues. Germline CDR1 and CDR2: SGHVS and FQNEAQ. V was clipped by 1 base and J by 10 bases, with 20 bases between them. CDR3 in DNA: TGTGCCAGCAGCTTAGAAGTTATCGGACGGAGGGTTCCCCAGCATTTT. This translates into CASSLEVIGRRVPQHF.

This chain joins TRBV2 and TRBJ2-2; tentative D call: TRBD2 (5 bases). This CDR3 is built from 14 residues. The V gene's germline CDR1 is SNHLY and CDR2 FYNNEI. Trimming removed 4 bases from V and 0 bases from J, with 6 bases in between. The CDR3, as DNA: TGTGCCAGCAGTGCGGGGTCGAACACCGGGGAGCTGTTTTTT. It is translated as CASSAGSNTGELFF.

This rearrangement joins TRBV29-1 to TRBJ2-7, with D perhaps matching TRBD1 (6 bases). The V and J ends lost 7 bases and 5 bases respectively, with 12 bases between them. Germline V gene sequence: CDR1 SQVTM, CDR2 ANQGSEA. There are 11 residues in the CDR3. This CDR3 reads CSGRDTNEQYF. The CDR3 DNA reads as TGCAGCGGCCGGGACACCAACGAGCAGTACTTC.